The 30 T cell receptor beta chains listed next were all sequenced from one sample in a study of shared clonotypes between healthy human individuals. Profiling relied on immunoSEQ multiplex PCR, and the TCRdb table lists in-frame clones only, not all of them. The table records around 2,100,000 clones, roughly 94% of them present only once. Only CD45RO-negative cells positively selected for CCR7 counted as naive CD8 cells, so terminally differentiated effector memory CD45RA+ cells were excluded. Sequencing was performed on naive CD8+ T cells sorted from blood. Receptor source: a man aged 18 to 29 in good health.

The chain recombines TRBV6-6 with TRBJ1-1; D is undetermined. This CDR3 has 13 amino acids. In germline, CDR1 is MNHNY, CDR2 SVGAGI (reference sequence). Trimming took off 4 bases at V and 0 bases at J, with 6 bases between the two ends. CDR3 sequence reads: CASSSSVNTEAFF. The CDR3 coding sequence is TGTGCCAGCAGTTCCTCGGTGAACACTGAAGCTTTCTTT.

This rearrangement joins TRBV7-9 to TRBJ2-7; perhaps TRBD2 as D (6 bases). The CDR3 is 15 amino acids. V lost 6 bases to trimming and J lost 1 base, with 16 bases between them. Germline-derived CDR1 and CDR2 are SEHNR and FQNEAQ (reference sequence). In DNA, the CDR3 is TGTGCCAGCAGGCTCGGAGGGGCAGGGTCCTACGAGCAGTACTTC. It yields the protein CASRLGGAGSYEQYF.

The V call is TRBV5-8, the J call TRBJ1-5, with 7 positions matching TRBD1. CDR3 size: 18 residues. Germline-derived CDR1 and CDR2 are SGHTS and YDEGEE. Losses at the gene ends were 2 bases for V and 6 bases for J; bases not matched to a gene: 17. CDR3 sequence (DNA): TGTGCCAGCAGCTTTACTCCGACAGGGCCTGGGATTGGTCAGCCCCAGCATTTT. It is translated as CASSFTPTGPGIGQPQHF. The entire variable domain, with the rest obtained from reference TRBV5-8 and TRBJ1-5, is as follows: EAGVTQSPTHLIKTRGQQATLRCSPISGHTSVYWYQQALGLGLQFLLWYDEGEERNRGNFPPRFSGRQFPNYSSELNVNALELEDSALYLCASSFTPTGPGIGQPQHFGDGTRLSIL.

The gene calls are TRBV4-1 and TRBJ2-5, with 11 bases that match TRBD2. The ends lost 2 bases at V and 3 bases at J; junction bases unmatched: 2. The germline V gene has CDR1 MGHRA and CDR2 YSYEKL. This CDR3 has 15 amino acids. This chain's CDR3 is CASSQLLAGEETQYF. The CDR3 DNA reads as TGCGCCAGCAGCCAATTACTAGCGGGAGAAGAGACCCAGTACTTC.

This chain uses TRBV5-1 with TRBJ2-3, with TRBD2 identical over 12 bases. This CDR3 has 18 amino acids. Per the germline V gene, CDR1 is SGHRS and CDR2 is YFSETQ. The junction had 12 bases not matched to a gene; V was cut back by 4 bases and J by 3 bases. CDR3 amino acids: CASSPGLAGRFRTDTQYF. The CDR3 DNA is TGCGCCAGCAGCCCCGGACTAGCGGGAAGGTTTAGGACAGATACGCAGTATTTT.

Turning to this clone: Additional DNA sequences in this sample encode the identical CDR3. The CDR3 DNA reads as TGCGCCAGCAGCCAAGGATCACAAGAGACCCAGTACTTC. It encodes CASSQGSQETQYF. V usage is TRBV4-3 and J usage is TRBJ2-5; D gene uncertain. The germline V and J ends were trimmed by 1 base and 2 bases, with 5 bases remaining between them. CDR3 length: 13 amino acids. In germline, CDR1 is LGHNA, CDR2 YSLEER.

V usage is TRBV6-5 and J usage is TRBJ2-2, with D unclear. Per the germline V gene, CDR1 is MNHEY and CDR2 is SVGAGI. The length of the CDR3 is 16 residues. Trimming took off 2 bases at V and 1 base at J, with 11 bases between the two ends. DNA for the CDR3: TGTGCCAGCAGTTACAGTAGGCTACAGAACACCGGGGAGCTGTTTTTT. Encoded protein: CASSYSRLQNTGELFF.

The rearrangement links TRBV7-9 to TRBJ2-7; 7 bases map to TRBD2. Germline CDR1 is SEHNR and CDR2 is FQNEAQ (reference sequence). This CDR3 spans 12 amino acids. The ends lost 8 bases at V and 2 bases at J; junction bases unmatched: 3. CDR3 amino acids: CASGRGAYEQYF. The CDR3 nucleotides are TGTGCCAGCGGCCGGGGGGCCTACGAGCAGTACTTC.

The gene calls are TRBV6-1 and TRBJ2-2; 10 positions match TRBD2. The length of the CDR3 is 17 residues. CDR1 MNHNS and CDR2 SASEGT come from the germline V gene. Trimming took 1 base from V and 4 from J; bases not matched to a gene: 6. The CDR3 sequence is CASSEVLAGVVTGELFF. CDR3 coding DNA: TGTGCCAGCAGTGAAGTTCTAGCGGGAGTTGTCACCGGGGAGCTGTTTTTT.

The rearrangement uses TRBV27 and TRBJ2-7; 13 positions agree with TRBD2. After removal of 5 bases from V and 2 bases from J, the junction contained 12 bases not matched to a gene. Germline V gene lookup returns CDR1 MNHEY and CDR2 SMNVEV (reference sequence). This CDR3 region has 18 residues. The CDR3 DNA sequence: TGTGCCAGCAGTACCCCCAGACTAGCGGGGGGCCGCACCTACGAGCAGTACTTC. Encoded protein: CASSTPRLAGGRTYEQYF.

This clone has just one count. The same CDR3 can be traced to other DNA sequences in this sample. The chain uses TRBV11-2 and TRBJ2-7; 9 bases fit TRBD1. Germline V gene data show CDR1 as SGHAT and CDR2 as FQNNGV. V gave up 5 bases and J gave up 2 bases; unmatched junction bases: 4. The CDR3 runs to 14 residues. In DNA form, the CDR3 reads TGTGCCAGCAGCGAGGACAGGGGTGCCTACGAGCAGTACTTC. This translates into CASSEDRGAYEQYF.

As for this clone: The junction shows a germline mismatch at one end, possibly a read error. V and J are TRBV6-1 and TRBJ1-1; TRBD1 aligns across 10 bases. CDR3 length: 17 residues. Germline V gene lookup returns CDR1 MNHNS and CDR2 SASEGT. CDR3 in amino acids: CASREEVWTGGNTEAFF. Here the CDR3 DNA reads TGTGCCAGCAGAGAAGAGGTGTGGACAGGGGGGAACACTGAAGCTTTCTTT.

The chain combines TRBV9 with TRBJ2-1; 8 positions agree with TRBD2. The V gene end was trimmed by 4 bases and the J gene end by 3 bases; junction bases not matched to a gene: 12. Germline values: CDR1 SGDLS, CDR2 YYNGEE. The CDR3 totals 17 residues. CDR3 nucleotide sequence: TGTGCCAGCAGCTCCCCTAAGAACGGGAGGGTCTACAATGAGCAGTTCTTC. It specifies CASSSPKNGRVYNEQFF. The whole variable domain, filled in from reference TRBV9 and TRBJ2-1, reads DSGVTQTPKHLITATGQRVTLRCSPRSGDLSVYWYQQSLDQGLQFLIQYYNGEERAKGNILERFSAQQFPDLHSELNLSSLELGDSALYFCASSSPKNGRVYNEQFFGPGTRLTVL.

The V and J genes are TRBV5-1 and TRBJ2-7, with 8 bases identical to TRBD1. The CDR3 is 16 amino acids. The V and J ends lost 3 bases and 2 bases, in that order; junction bases with no gene match: 10. Germline CDR1 SGHRS, CDR2 YFSETQ. In DNA form, the CDR3 reads TGCGCCAGCAGCTGGGAAAGACAGGGGAAAGCCTACGAGCAGTACTTC. It yields the protein CASSWERQGKAYEQYF.

This rearrangement joins TRBV9 to TRBJ2-7; 11 positions match TRBD2. The CDR3 totals 15 residues. Germline V CDR1 and CDR2: SGDLS, YYNGEE. The V segment lost 0 bases and the J segment 3 bases; nucleotides outside the gene matches: 2. CDR3 protein: CASSVDGTSGYEQYF. The CDR3 coding sequence is TGTGCCAGCAGCGTAGACGGGACTAGCGGCTACGAGCAGTACTTC.

The V and J genes are TRBV2 and TRBJ2-5; D gene unclear. Germline assignment: CDR1 SNHLY and CDR2 FYNNEI. This CDR3 comprises 12 residues. V was clipped by 4 bases and J by 3 bases, with 6 bases between them. The CDR3 DNA follows: TGTGCCAGCAGTGTTGAGGAAGAGACCCAGTACTTC. It specifies CASSVEEETQYF.

CDR3: CASSQVSKSHANYGYTF. The CDR3 DNA reads TGCGCCAGCAGTCAAGTCTCGAAATCGCATGCTAACTATGGCTACACCTTC. The rearrangement links TRBV23-1 to TRBJ1-2, with unresolved D. TRBV23-1 is an ORF for which the function is uncertain. The CDR3 sequence is 17 residues long. Deletions cut 2 bases from V and 0 bases from J, with 16 bases between.

DNA of the CDR3: TGTGCCAGCAGTGGGACAGGGATGATGAACACTGAAGCTTTCTTT. Its translation: CASSGTGMMNTEAFF. The chain employs TRBV2 and TRBJ1-1; 8 nucleotides line up with TRBD1. The V gene end was trimmed by 4 bases and the J gene end by 0 bases; junction bases not matched to a gene: 4. The CDR3 loop spans 15 amino acids. Germline-derived CDR1 and CDR2 are SNHLY and FYNNEI. Looking up the rest from reference TRBV2 and TRBJ1-1 gives the full variable domain: EPEVTQTPSHQVTQMGQEVILRCVPISNHLYFYWYRQILGQKVEFLVSFYNNEISEKSEIFDDQFSVERPDGSNFTLKIRSTKLEDSAMYFCASSGTGMMNTEAFFGQGTRLTVV.

The count of this clone is one. The chain combines TRBV11-2 with TRBJ2-3; TRBD2 matches 10 bases. This CDR3 has 15 amino acids. With V trimmed by 3 bases and J by 4 bases, 4 bases remained unmatched. Germline CDR1 SGHAT, CDR2 FQNNGV. CDR3: CASSFLAGEADTQYF. In nucleotides, the CDR3 is TGTGCCAGCAGCTTCCTAGCGGGGGAGGCAGATACGCAGTATTTT.

This chain connects TRBV11-2 to TRBJ2-5; TRBD1 or TRBD2 may be the D gene (7 bases each). This CDR3 has 15 amino acids. V was cut by 3 bases and J by 3 bases, with 14 bases left in between. The V gene's germline CDR1 is SGHAT and CDR2 FQNNGV. In DNA form, the CDR3 reads TGTGCCAGCAGCTTCCAGGGGGGGGATAAAGAGACCCAGTACTTC. As protein: CASSFQGGDKETQYF.

A single count supports this clone. The chain combines TRBV9 with TRBJ2-3; D gene ambiguous. This CDR3 contains 14 residues. V lost 2 bases to trimming and J lost 6 bases, with 13 bases between them. Germline V gene lookup returns CDR1 SGDLS and CDR2 YYNGEE. The CDR3 nucleotides are TGTGCCAGCAGCGTCCCCCTTGAAGTGGATACGCAGTATTTT. Its protein product is CASSVPLEVDTQYF.

The J gene is TRBJ2-5, the V gene TRBV10-3; the D gene could be TRBD1 or TRBD2 (5 bases each). This CDR3 region has 15 residues. Germline CDR1 and CDR2: ENHRY and SYGVKD. V shed 3 bases and J shed 3 bases, with 14 bases lying between them. DNA of the CDR3: TGTGCCATCAGTGACGAGGGCAGGGTGAAAGAGACCCAGTACTTC. Protein sequence: CAISDEGRVKETQYF.

In its sample, this clone was seen once. The chain carries TRBV11-3 and TRBJ1-3; D may be TRBD1 (5 bases). The CDR3 contains 14 residues. V lost 2 bases and J lost 4, with 9 bases in between. CDR1 is SGHNT, CDR2 YENEEA, per germline. The CDR3 loop reads CASSLSGDGNTIYF. CDR3 DNA: TGTGCCAGCAGCTTATCGGGGGACGGAAACACCATATATTTT.

The genes are TRBV15 and TRBJ2-1; 10 positions match TRBD2. CDR1 is LNHNV, CDR2 YYDKDF, per germline (reference sequence). The V and J ends lost 0 bases and 6 bases, in that order; junction bases with no gene match: 11. The CDR3 sequence is 18 residues long. In DNA form, the CDR3 reads TGTGCCACCAGCAGAGATCGGATGGGTAGCGGGGGGTTCAATGAGCAGTTCTTC. It yields the protein CATSRDRMGSGGFNEQFF.

A few counts support this clone. The sample has other DNA sequences that encode this CDR3 too. The chain recombines TRBV27 with TRBJ2-2; D uncertain. Germline V gene data show CDR1 as MNHEY and CDR2 as SMNVEV (reference sequence). Trimming cost V 3 bases and J 5 bases, with 4 bases left between them. The CDR3 spans 12 residues. The CDR3 protein is CASSFRTGELFF. In nucleotides, the CDR3 is TGTGCCAGCAGTTTTAGGACCGGGGAGCTGTTTTTT.

Turning to this clone: Distinct nucleotide sequences in the sample also encode this CDR3. The V call is TRBV9, the J call TRBJ2-5; no firm D call. The germline V gene has CDR1 SGDLS and CDR2 YYNGEE. The CDR3 is made up of 13 amino acids. Trimming shortened V by 0 bases and J by 2 bases, and 5 bases separated the two germline ends. Written as DNA, the CDR3 is TGTGCCAGCAGCGTAGAGTCGCAAGAGACCCAGTACTTC. Protein product: CASSVESQETQYF.

V is TRBV4-1 and J is TRBJ1-1; 10 nucleotides line up with TRBD1. With 4 bases clipped from V and 1 base from J, the junction kept 6 bases outside the gene matches. CDR1 MGHRA and CDR2 YSYEKL come from the germline V gene. The CDR3 is 16 residues long. CDR3 in DNA: TGCGCCAGCAGCCCGGGACAGGGGCTCGGGAACACTGAAGCTTTCTTT. Its translation is CASSPGQGLGNTEAFF.

The chain links TRBV4-1 to TRBJ2-5; D gene ambiguous. In germline, CDR1 is MGHRA, CDR2 YSYEKL. CDR3 size: 14 residues. V was pared by 0 bases and J by 5 bases, with 10 bases between. The CDR3 loop reads CASSQDPFGETQYF. In DNA form, the CDR3 reads TGCGCCAGCAGCCAAGATCCCTTCGGGGAGACCCAGTACTTC.

The V and J genes are TRBV18 and TRBJ1-1; 7 bases line up with TRBD1. The CDR3 runs to 18 residues. Germline V gene data show CDR1 as KGHSH and CDR2 as LQKENI. J gave up 6 bases and V 2 bases, and 18 bases lay outside the gene matches. CDR3 in DNA: TGTGCCAGCTCACCAGGGACAGCAAGGGACCTTGGGTACGCTGAAGCTTTCTTT. Protein product: CASSPGTARDLGYAEAFF.

The V and J genes are TRBV29-1 and TRBJ2-7; D not certain. V was pared by 4 bases and J by 1 base, with 11 bases between. This CDR3 comprises 13 residues. Per germline, CDR1 SQVTM and CDR2 ANQGSEA. The CDR3 bases are TGCAGCGTTGCCGGTCCAGAGTCCTACGAGCAGTACTTC. It encodes CSVAGPESYEQYF.